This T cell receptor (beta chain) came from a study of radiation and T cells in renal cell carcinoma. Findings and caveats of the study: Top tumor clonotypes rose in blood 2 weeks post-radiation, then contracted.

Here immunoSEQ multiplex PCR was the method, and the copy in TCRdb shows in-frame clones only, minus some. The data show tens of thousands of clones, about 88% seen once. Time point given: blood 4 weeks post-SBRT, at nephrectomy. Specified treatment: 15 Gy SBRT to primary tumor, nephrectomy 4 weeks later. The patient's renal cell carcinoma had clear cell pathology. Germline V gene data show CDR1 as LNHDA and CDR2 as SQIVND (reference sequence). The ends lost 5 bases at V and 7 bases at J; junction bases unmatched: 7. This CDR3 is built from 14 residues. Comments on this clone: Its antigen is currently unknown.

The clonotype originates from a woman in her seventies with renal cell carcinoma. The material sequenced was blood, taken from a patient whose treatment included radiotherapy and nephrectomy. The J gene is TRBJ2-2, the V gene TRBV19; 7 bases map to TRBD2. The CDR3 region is CASSVPGGVGELFF. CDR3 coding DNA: TGTGCCAGTAGTGTGCCGGGGGGAGTCGGGGAGCTGTTTTTT.